A single sample is the source of the 5 T cell receptor beta chains below, sequenced in a study of T cell responses to AZD1222 COVID-19 vaccine. Using immunoSEQ multiplex PCR, the repertoire was profiled, and TCRdb retains in-frame clones only, with some absent. The data hold 90,000 to 120,000 clones, with about 93% observed a single time. The source material was peripheral blood, sampled 28 days after the second AZD1222 dose. These receptors came from an adult who received the AZD1222 COVID-19 vaccine.

The gene calls are TRBV9 and TRBJ1-6; D not resolved. Per germline, CDR1 SGDLS and CDR2 YYNGEE. The CDR3 is 14 amino acids. Trimming shortened V by 0 bases and J by 7 bases, and 8 bases separated the two germline ends. CDR3 sequence reads: CASSVGGGNSPLHF. The DNA of the CDR3 is TGTGCCAGCAGCGTAGGCGGCGGCAATTCACCCCTCCACTTT.

The chain is built from TRBV9 and TRBJ1-3; D not certain. The germline V and J ends were trimmed by 7 bases and 4 bases, with 3 bases remaining between them. Per the germline V gene, CDR1 is SGDLS and CDR2 is YYNGEE. The CDR3 contains 10 residues. Written as DNA, the CDR3 is TGTGCCAGCGGAGGAAACACCATATATTTT. This gives the protein CASGGNTIYF. The variable domain in full, completed from reference TRBV9 and TRBJ1-3, reads DSGVTQTPKHLITATGQRVTLRCSPRSGDLSVYWYQQSLDQGLQFLIQYYNGEERAKGNILERFSAQQFPDLHSELNLSSLELGDSALYFCASGGNTIYFGEGSWLTVV.

The chain combines TRBV6-2 or TRBV6-3 with TRBJ2-3, with D possibly matching TRBD2 (5 bases). The germline V and J ends were trimmed by 4 bases and 6 bases, with 17 bases remaining between them. Germline CDR1 and CDR2: MNHEY and SVGEGT. The CDR3 totals 15 residues. The CDR3 loop reads CASSSTRTIHDTQYF. The CDR3 nucleotides read TGTGCCAGCAGTTCCACTAGGACCATTCATGATACGCAGTATTTT.

V is TRBV4-3 and J is TRBJ2-4; D is unclear. The V and J ends lost 1 base and 2 bases respectively, with 12 bases between them. The CDR3 consists of 16 residues. Germline V gene lookup returns CDR1 LGHNA and CDR2 YSLEER. This CDR3 is CASSQGAQAPKNIQYF. CDR3 DNA: TGCGCCAGCAGCCAAGGGGCCCAGGCCCCCAAAAACATTCAGTACTTC.

In its sample, this clone was seen a few times. This chain's CDR3 is CASSLGGNSPLHF. The DNA for the CDR3 is TGTGCCAGCAGCTTGGGGGGTAATTCACCCCTCCACTTT. V and J are TRBV5-4 and TRBJ1-6; D gene unclear. Germline V CDR1 and CDR2: SGHNT, YYREEE (reference sequence). Trimming left V 0 bases short and J 6 bases short, with 4 bases between. The CDR3 totals 13 residues.